This T cell receptor beta chain was recorded in a study of T cells in Graves' hyperthyroidism and ophthalmopathy (dated by TCRdb to the late 2010s). Concerning the study at large: Peripheral blood was collected at initial diagnosis, before any treatment. The approximately 98 discovery patients were randomly divided into training and test sets at a 7:3 ratio. In several Graves' hyperthyroidism patients, the study also compared T-cell repertoires from thyroid tissue with T-cell repertoires from blood. The paper describes TCR Vbeta CDR3 sequencing of around 140 peripheral blood samples, made up of about 40 ophthalmopathy patients, around 78 hyperthyroidism patients and 17 progressor patients. After blood sampling, hyperthyroidism patients were treated with methimazole at a starting dose of 30 mg daily, and ophthalmopathy patients were treated with high-dose intravenous methylprednisolone. TCR V-J signatures able to tell the groups apart were searched for in a discovery cohort of about a hundred patients, of whom about 40 had Graves' ophthalmopathy and some 60 had stable Graves' hyperthyroidism. An independent validation cohort of around 20 hyperthyroidism patients and about 15 patients who later progressed to ophthalmopathy tested prospective prediction of ophthalmopathy. What the authors observed across the whole study: A model built on a 13 V-J signature distinguished ophthalmopathy from stable hyperthyroidism, reaching around 87% sensitivity and around 82% specificity in cross-validation and 80%/75% in testing. Sample size was not statistically predetermined, and investigators were not blinded to group allocation. In validation, progression to ophthalmopathy was predicted by the model with nearly 71% sensitivity and roughly 72% specificity, a median of approximately 6.5 months before onset. Most expanded thyroid clonotypes (frequency above 0.001) were also detected in blood, a finding suggesting that blood repertoires may reflect thyroid immune responses.

In this sample, this clonotype turned up many times. Its binding antigen is unknown. No quality values exist for individual bases; no much larger clone is one base distant. The hyperthyroidism patients were between 18 and 65 years old and newly diagnosed, with a disease duration of less than 2 months. Exclusion was applied to patients with uncontrolled infections, other autoimmune diseases, pregnancy or lactation. Clinical symptoms, serum thyroxine and TRAb, thyroid ultrasound, and orbital computed tomography formed the basis for the diagnoses. For progressor patients, blood was drawn at the first diagnosis of hyperthyroidism, before any ophthalmopathy symptoms had appeared. PBMCs were separated from roughly 10 ml of fresh peripheral blood using Ficoll-Paque density gradient centrifugation. Progressor patients were initially diagnosed with Graves' hyperthyroidism and developed ophthalmopathy during follow-up. Total RNA was extracted with Trizol reagent, and quality was checked on an Agilent 2100 Bioanalyzer.

TCR beta CDR3 regions were amplified from RNA transcripts. For the first round of RT-PCR on the TCR CDR3, the HTBI primer set was used together with the Qiagen OneStep RT-PCR kit. The libraries were constructed in a second round of multiplex PCR and then size-selected and purified. The libraries were sequenced on an Illumina HiSeq2000 using paired-end 100 bp reads. In the original analysis: SOAPnuke was used to process the raw data, removing reads that contained adapters or uncalled bases, had a mean Phred below 15, or lacked an exact match to the constant primer or identifier. High-quality paired reads were merged using COPE v1.2.5, and each unique nucleotide sequence was defined as a clonotype. MiTCR v1.1 was used to align the clonotypes against IMGT TRBV, TRBD and TRBJ reference segments. Only V-J combinations with frequency above 0.0001, covering 99% to 99.2% of repertoires, were analysed. The TCS score was defined as the ratio of F50 (clonal expansion) to E x V (chaos), calculated using BLOSUM62-based TCRdist between CDR3 peptides within each V-J. Welch's t-statistics and random forest reduced around 510 V-J features to under 15, which were used in a naive Bayes classifier (R e1071). TCRdb cleaned the public reads at Q25 with fastp, built clones with MiXCR and kept in-frame beta chains. Identical CDR3 protein sequences are pooled into one entry, listed with their most common genes and DNA. TCRdb, rather than the study authors, made the V and J calls. The sample contains 250,000 to 300,000 distinct CDR3 sequences, over 12% of them found a single time. About 33% of the sample is taken by the ten largest.

CDR1 and CDR2, per the germline V gene, are SGHTA and FQGNSA. At the junction V is shortened by 2 bases and J by 7 bases, with 12 bases in between. The CDR3 contains 14 residues, cysteine and phenylalanine counted. CDR3 DNA only is kept here, 42 bases in frame from base 1. The specimen was blood. The chain couples TRBV7-2 to TRBJ2-1, with the D gene call left open. The sequence came from a woman between 50 and 59 years old with Graves' hyperthyroidism that later progressed to Graves' ophthalmopathy. The CDR3 protein is CASSLWKSRNEQFF. The nucleotide sequence is TGTGCCAGCAGCTTATGGAAGTCTCGGAATGAGCAGTTCTTC.